What follows are 21 T cell receptor beta chains derived from one specimen sequenced in a study of naive and memory T cell subsets. The library had UMIs added by 3' ligation of an oligonucleotide to TCR cDNA. Amplification of ligated cDNA took four PCR rounds with SP2 and nested alpha and beta constant primers. TCRdb redid the calling of the 5' RACE reads with MiXCR, one entry per CDR3 protein. Here the sample spans approximately 49,000 distinct CDR3 sequences, about 4.5% being singletons. Receptor source: a female donor in good health.

Many counts were recorded for this clonotype. The chain is built from TRBV6-5 and TRBJ2-1, with 7 bases identical to TRBD2. The CDR3 runs to 14 residues. Germline-derived CDR1 and CDR2 are MNHEY and SVGAGI. V lost 7 bases, J lost 10 bases, and 13 bases stayed unmatched. CDR3 sequence reads: CASTRTSRRGEQFF. The CDR3 DNA reads as TGTGCCAGCACCCGGACTAGTAGACGGGGAGAGCAGTTCTTC.

Ten or more counts support this clonotype. The chain is built from TRBV30 and TRBJ2-3, with D perhaps TRBD2 (6 bases). Germline CDR1 is GTSNPN and CDR2 is SVGIG (reference sequence). V was pared by 0 bases and J by 1 base, with 11 bases between. There are 15 residues in the CDR3. The CDR3 is CAWSVNWRGTDTQYF. The DNA for the CDR3 is TGTGCCTGGAGTGTAAACTGGAGGGGCACAGATACGCAGTATTTT.

This clonotype occurred many times. The chain uses TRBV3-1 and TRBJ2-1; D is undetermined. The V and J ends lost 5 bases and 4 bases respectively, with 9 bases between them. Germline CDR1 LGHDT, CDR2 YNNKEL (reference sequence). This CDR3 contains 13 residues. The CDR3 DNA is TGTGCCAGCAGCTTTCGACAATACAATGAGCAGTTCTTC. Its translation is CASSFRQYNEQFF.

This clonotype was seen at least ten times. The chain links TRBV13 to TRBJ1-4; tentatively, D is TRBD1 (6 bases). Germline CDR1 and CDR2: PRHDT and FYEKMQ (reference sequence). The CDR3 runs to 16 residues. Trimming took 8 bases from V and 6 from J, leaving 22 bases between them. The CDR3 sequence: CASGLQGGTRDEKLFF. CDR3 in DNA: TGTGCCAGCGGACTCCAAGGGGGGACCCGTGATGAAAAACTGTTTTTT.

This clonotype was observed a handful of times. An end of the junction differs from the germline gene, which may be a read error. This chain links TRBV7-8 with TRBJ2-7; 10 nucleotides align to TRBD2. The CDR3 covers 11 residues. Germline lookup yields CDR1 SGHVS and CDR2 FQNEAQ. The CDR3 region is CASSYSGRPSF. In DNA form, the CDR3 reads TGTGCCAGCAGCTATAGCGGGAGGCCCTCCTTC. Using reference TRBV7-8 and TRBJ2-7 for the parts outside the CDR3, the full variable domain is GAGVSQSPRYKVAKRGQDVALRCDPISGHVSLFWYQQALGQGPEFLTYFQNEAQLDKSGLPSDRFFAERPEGSVSTLKIQRTQQEDSAVYLCASSYSGRPSFGPGTRLTVT.

Concerning this clonotype itself: A much larger clone differs by one base, so this may be a read error. This chain connects TRBV29-1 to TRBJ2-1; 9 positions match TRBD2. J gave up 8 bases and V 4 bases, and 12 bases lay outside the gene matches. The CDR3 runs 15 residues. The germline gives CDR1 SQVTM, CDR2 ANQGSEA. The CDR3, as DNA: TGCAGCGTTGGTTGGGGGACTAGCAGGAGGTATGAGCAGTTCTTC. Protein sequence: CSVGWGTSRRYEQFF.

At least ten counts were recorded for this clonotype. The chain is built from TRBV25-1 and TRBJ2-2; D remains unclear. CDR3 size: 14 residues. The germline CDR1 and CDR2 sequences are MGHDK and SYGVNS. Trimming removed 8 bases from V and 7 bases from J, with 17 bases in between. This CDR3 is CASSSITDYGELFF. Here the CDR3 DNA reads TGTGCCAGCTCATCAATCACGGATTACGGGGAGCTGTTTTTT.

This clonotype was observed a few times. A much larger clone differs from this one at a single base, so this may be a read error. The V gene is TRBV15, the J gene TRBJ2-7; either TRBD1 or TRBD2 may supply D (5 bases each). Trimming removed 4 bases at V and 3 bases at J, with 13 bases between. This CDR3 is 14 amino acids long. Germline-derived CDR1 and CDR2 are LNHNV and YYDKDF (reference sequence). CDR3 coding DNA: TGTGCCACCAGCAAACGACAGAGGGACTACGAGCAGTACTTC. Residues: CATSKRQRDYEQYF. The full variable domain, completed using reference TRBV15 and TRBJ2-7, is DAMVIQNPRYQVTQFGKPVTLSCSQTLNHNVMYWYQQKSSQAPKLLFHYYDKDFNNEADTPDNFQSRRPNTSFCFLDIRSPGLGDTAMYLCATSKRQRDYEQYFGPGTRLTVT.

This clonotype was observed many times. The CDR3 spells CASSPAAPRYEQYF. In DNA, the CDR3 is TGTGCCAGCAGCCCCGCGGCCCCCCGCTACGAGCAGTACTTC. The rearrangement joins TRBV6-2 or TRBV6-3 to TRBJ2-7; D not certain. The CDR3 is 14 amino acids. V shed 6 bases and J shed 3 bases, with 15 bases lying between them. Germline CDR1 and CDR2: MNHEY and SVGEGT.

Ten or more counts support this clonotype. CDR3 in DNA: TGCGCCAGCAGCGAAACTAGCGGGAGCCCTACGCAGTATTTT. Protein sequence: CASSETSGSPTQYF. The chain is built from TRBV5-1 and TRBJ2-3, with 11 bases matching TRBD2. V was pared by 4 bases and J by 8 bases, with 6 bases of the junction left unmatched. Germline CDR1 is SGHRS and CDR2 is YFSETQ. There are 14 residues in the CDR3.

This clonotype showed up many times. V is TRBV4-1 and J is TRBJ2-3, with 7 bases fitting TRBD2. There are 14 residues in the CDR3. Losses at the gene ends were 7 bases for V and 4 bases for J; bases not matched to a gene: 8. CDR1 is MGHRA, CDR2 YSYEKL, per germline. The DNA for the CDR3 is TGCGCCAGCAATCTTGTGGGAGGGGCAGATACGCAGTATTTT. Encoded protein: CASNLVGGADTQYF.

Worth noting for this clonotype: A much larger clone lies one base from this, so it may be a read error. V is TRBV27 and J is TRBJ2-7, with a weak D call TRBD2 (5 bases). V lost 10 bases and J lost 6, with 16 bases in between. Germline CDR1 MNHEY, CDR2 SMNVEV (reference sequence). CDR3 length: 12 residues. The CDR3 DNA reads as TGTGCCACCCGGGAAGGGTGCCTCGAGCAGTACTTC. It specifies CATREGCLEQYF.

This clonotype was seen a handful of times. The chain has TRBV3-1 and TRBJ1-4; D remains ambiguous. The CDR3 totals 12 residues. CDR1 and CDR2 (germline): LGHDT, YNNKEL (reference sequence). Trimming removed 0 bases at V and 7 bases at J, with 3 bases between. DNA of the CDR3: TGTGCCAGCAGCCAAGAGGGTGAAAAACTGTTTTTT. It encodes CASSQEGEKLFF.

This clonotype was picked up many times. This sequence joins TRBV7-8 and TRBJ2-7; TRBD1 aligns across 9 bases. Germline V lookup: CDR1 SGHVS, CDR2 FQNEAQ. The CDR3 runs to 17 residues. V lost 2 bases, J lost 6 bases, and 14 bases stayed unmatched. CDR3: CASSLPHWTGANIEQYF. DNA of the CDR3: TGTGCCAGCAGCTTACCGCACTGGACAGGGGCTAATATCGAGCAGTACTTC.

As to this clonotype: A much larger clone differs from this one at a single base, so this may be a read error. The chain links TRBV6-6 to TRBJ1-1; 10 positions agree with TRBD1. CDR3 length equals 16 residues. V shed 5 bases, J shed 6 bases, and the junction held 12 bases outside the gene matches. Germline V gene lookup returns CDR1 MNHNY and CDR2 SVGAGI (reference sequence). The CDR3: CASSEPLRTGGSEAFF. Written as DNA, the CDR3 is TGTGCCAGCAGTGAGCCTTTGAGGACAGGGGGATCTGAAGCTTTCTTT.

The table lists this clonotype with a few counts. The rearrangement joins TRBV19 to TRBJ2-2; D gene unclear. CDR1 LNHDA and CDR2 SQIVND come from the germline V gene (reference sequence). V dropped 7 bases and J dropped 2 bases, with 14 bases sitting between them. The CDR3 extends over 15 amino acids. The CDR3 reads CASIKRHDNTGELFF. In DNA, the CDR3 is TGTGCCAGTATTAAGAGGCACGATAACACCGGGGAGCTGTTTTTT.

This chain joins TRBV7-2 and TRBJ2-1; 7 bases are shared with TRBD1. CDR1 and CDR2 from the germline V gene are SGHTA and FQGNSA. V gave up 5 bases and J gave up 0 bases; unmatched junction bases: 4. This CDR3 is built from 15 residues. CDR3 residues: CASSTGASSYNEQFF. CDR3 in DNA: TGTGCCAGCAGCACAGGGGCTAGCTCCTACAATGAGCAGTTCTTC.

This clonotype showed up many times. The rearrangement uses TRBV11-1 and TRBJ2-1; the D is unclear. Trimming pared 2 bases from V and 0 bases from J, leaving 2 bases between. Germline CDR1 and CDR2: SGHAT and FQDESV (reference sequence). The CDR3 contains 13 residues. The CDR3 loop reads CASSLSSYNEQFF. CDR3 DNA sequence: TGTGCCAGCAGCTTAAGCTCCTACAATGAGCAGTTCTTC.

V is TRBV12-3 or TRBV12-4 and J is TRBJ1-5; 8 bases map to TRBD1. Losses at the gene ends were 6 bases for V and 6 bases for J; bases not matched to a gene: 4. This CDR3 comprises 13 residues. This chain's CDR3 is CASSRTGLQPQHF. As DNA, the CDR3 is TGTGCCAGCAGCCGGACAGGGCTTCAGCCCCAGCATTTT.

The chain employs TRBV19 and TRBJ1-2; perhaps TRBD1 as D (5 bases). V was clipped by 4 bases and J by 3 bases, with 9 bases between them. The CDR3 totals 13 residues. The germline gives CDR1 LNHDA, CDR2 SQIVND (reference sequence). The CDR3 protein is CASSRDGYYGYTF. The CDR3 region has the DNA TGTGCCAGTAGTAGGGACGGATACTATGGCTACACCTTC.

This clonotype was picked up a small number of times. The J gene is TRBJ2-1, the V gene TRBV5-1, with 9 positions matching TRBD2. The V and J ends lost 7 bases and 4 bases, in that order; junction bases with no gene match: 3. The CDR3 contains 13 residues. The germline V gene encodes CDR1 SGHRS and CDR2 YFSETQ. CDR3 loop: CASSTSGYNEQFF. CDR3 nucleotide sequence: TGCGCCAGCTCGACTAGCGGATACAATGAGCAGTTCTTC.